The rows below give T cell receptor beta chains drawn from one sample of a study of CD8 T cells in ankylosing spondylitis. TCRdb redid the calling of the 5' RACE reads with MiXCR, one entry per CDR3 protein. The sample has 650,000 to 800,000 distinct CDR3 sequences; around 20% are singletons. Sample: blood, either unsorted or a sorted T cell fraction (not recorded which). The receptors were gathered from a male donor with ankylosing spondylitis. Each CDR3 is given with its conserved first and last residue. D genes are given only for firm matches. Clone size is not always given. Where it is, it says once, few, many or a class for expanded clones.

TRBJ2-2,many,TRBD2,TRBV24-1,TGTGCTGTTAGCGGGAGGGCCTTAACGAACACCGGGGAGCTGTTTTTT,CAVSGRALTNTGELFF
TRBJ1-5,few,TRBD1,TRBV30,TGTGCCTCCTCACAGGGGAGCGGTCAGCCCCAGCATTTT,CASSQGSGQPQHF
TRBJ2-1,few,NA,TRBV4-3,TGCGCCAGCAGCCAGACCTACGATGAGCAGTTCTTC,CASSQTYDEQFF
TRBJ2-7,few,NA,TRBV20-1,TGCAGTGCTAGAGAGCTCCGGGACGGTTCCTACGAGCAGTACTTC,CSARELRDGSYEQYF
TRBJ1-5,NA,NA,TRBV6-5,TGTGCCAGCAGTTACTCGGTGTATCAGCCCCAGCATTTT,CASSYSVYQPQHF
TRBJ1-2,NA,TRBD1,TRBV9,TGTGCCAGCAGCGCGGACAGGGACGGCTACACCTTC,CASSADRDGYTF
TRBJ2-4,NA,NA,TRBV5-5,TGTGCCAGCAGCTTGTCAGGCACACCGATGGGGGCCAAAAACATTCAGTACTTC,CASSLSGTPMGAKNIQYF
TRBJ2-7,NA,TRBD1,TRBV7-9,TGTGCCAGCAGCAACGGGACAGCGCTTTCCTACGAGCAGTACTTC,CASSNGTALSYEQYF
TRBJ2-1,NA,TRBD2,TRBV7-2,TGTGCCAGCAGCTTTCCCGGGACTAGCGGGAGTAATGAGCAGTTCTTC,CASSFPGTSGSNEQFF
TRBJ1-6,once,NA,TRBV20-1,TGCAGTGCGCCCCGGTCCGTACAGCGGAATTCACCCCTCCACTTT,CSAPRSVQRNSPLHF
TRBJ2-3,few,NA,TRBV27,TGTGCCAGCACTTCAGGGATTAGCACAGATACGCAGTATTTT,CASTSGISTDTQYF
TRBJ1-1,few,NA,TRBV5-6,TGTGCCAGCAGCTTGGCCCACAACAAAATGACTGAAGCTTTCTTT,CASSLAHNKMTEAFF
TRBJ2-1,few,NA,TRBV7-9,TGTGCCAGCAGCCCTTGGACTGAAGGCGATGAGCAGTTCTTC,CASSPWTEGDEQFF
TRBJ2-1,few,TRBD2,TRBV11-2,TGTGCCAGCAGCACCGGACTAGCGGGAGCCTGGGGTGAGCAGTTCTTC,CASSTGLAGAWGEQFF
TRBJ2-7,NA,NA,TRBV28,TGTGCCAGCAGTTTGGGTACAGGACTCACCTACGAGCAGTACTTC,CASSLGTGLTYEQYF
TRBJ2-2,NA,TRBD1,TRBV6-1,TGTGCCAGCAGGCACCGGCCGACCGGGACAGTTTCCGGGGAGCTGTTTTTT,CASRHRPTGTVSGELFF
TRBJ1-2,NA,NA,TRBV20-1,TGCAGTGTGGCGGGCAGGGGTGTTAACTATGGCTACACCTTC,CSVAGRGVNYGYTF
TRBJ2-5,NA,NA,TRBV15,TGTGCCACCAGCAGATTGTCTTCCGGGGAGACCCAGTACTTC,CATSRLSSGETQYF
TRBJ2-3,many,NA,TRBV20-1,TGCAGTGCTAGAGCGTATTTACTGGGCACAGATACGCAGTATTTT,CSARAYLLGTDTQYF
TRBJ2-7,NA,NA,TRBV20-1,TGCAGTGCTAAGATCACAGGGAGTAGGGCCTACGAGCAGTACTTC,CSAKITGSRAYEQYF
TRBJ1-6,NA,NA,TRBV19,TGTGCCAGTAGTATGGAACAGCGGGCGAATTCACCCCTCCACTTT,CASSMEQRANSPLHF
TRBJ1-5,few,NA,TRBV19,TGTGCCAGTGTTGGAGGGGGAAGGAGCAATCAGCCCCAGCATTTT,CASVGGGRSNQPQHF
TRBJ2-1,NA,NA,TRBV10-2,TGCGCCAGCAGTGAGGATGGGGGGTCCTACAATGAGCAGTTCTTC,CASSEDGGSYNEQFF
TRBJ1-6,few,TRBD1,TRBV27,TGTGCCAGCAGTCCCAAGGGGGCGGGCGTACCCCTCCACTTT,CASSPKGAGVPLHF
TRBJ1-2,few,NA,TRBV6-1,TGTGCCAGCACCAGGGGCGGGATTAATAACTATGGCTACACCTTC,CASTRGGINNYGYTF
TRBJ2-2,few,TRBD1,TRBV4-2,TGTGCCAGCAGCACCCGGACAGGGAGGAGCACCGGGGAGCTGTTTTTT,CASSTRTGRSTGELFF
TRBJ2-5,many,NA,TRBV2,TGTGCCAGCAGTGATATGCGGGGCCCAAGGGAGACCCAGTACTTC,CASSDMRGPRETQYF
TRBJ2-7,NA,NA,TRBV19,TGTGCCAGTAGTACCACACTATCTGACGAGCAGTACTTC,CASSTTLSDEQYF
TRBJ1-5,few,TRBD1,TRBV28,TGTGCCAGCAGTGGCCGACAGGGAATGGTTACGGCCCAGCATTTT,CASSGRQGMVTAQHF
TRBJ1-4,many,TRBD1,TRBV16,TGTGCCAGCAGCCAAATTAGCCGGCAGGGGGACCAATTT,CASSQISRQGDQF
TRBJ2-3,NA,TRBD2,TRBV12-3/TRBV12-4,TGTGCCAGCAGACCCTCGGGACTAGTAAAGTATTTT,CASRPSGLVKYF
TRBJ1-1,NA,NA,TRBV15,TGTGCCACCAGCAGAGAAGGAGGGACGGGTGTTCGGGCTTTCTTT,CATSREGGTGVRAFF